The 16 T cell receptor beta chains below come from one sample, sequenced in a study of blood T cell repertoires in COVID-19. The assay was immunoSEQ multiplex PCR, and TCRdb's table has in-frame clones only and misses some. This sample has 95,000 to 120,000 clones, with about 85% found just once. The material sequenced was peripheral blood. The source is a man over 45 with acute or convalescent COVID-19.

The chain combines TRBV4-1 with TRBJ1-4; possibly TRBD1 for D (6 bases). The germline gives CDR1 MGHRA, CDR2 YSYEKL. CDR3 length equals 15 residues. Deletions cut 4 bases from V and 7 bases from J, with 16 bases between. For the CDR3, the DNA is TGCGCCAGCAGCCCCCGGTGGGGGGGCAGTGAAAAACTGTTTTTT. Translated: CASSPRWGGSEKLFF.

The chain combines TRBV11-2 with TRBJ2-5, with D unresolved. This CDR3 comprises 15 residues. Trimming stripped 4 bases from V and 1 base from J, with 13 bases between. In germline, CDR1 is SGHAT, CDR2 FQNNGV. CDR3 loop: CASSSGSTLQETQYF. CDR3 in DNA: TGTGCCAGCAGCTCCGGGTCTACCCTCCAAGAGACCCAGTACTTC.

CDR3 in DNA: TGTGCCGGGGGACAGGCCTACAATGAGCAGTTCTTC. Protein sequence: CAGGQAYNEQFF. V and J are TRBV12-3 or TRBV12-4 and TRBJ2-1; the match to TRBD1 covers 8 bases. There are 12 residues in the CDR3. V was pared by 11 bases and J by 2 bases, with 2 bases of the junction left unmatched.

The rearrangement uses TRBV5-1 and TRBJ2-1; 10 nucleotides agree with TRBD2. This CDR3 region has 16 residues. Germline-derived CDR1 and CDR2 are SGHRS and YFSETQ. The trim removed 0 bases at V and 10 bases at J, leaving 10 bases unmatched. Here the CDR3 reads CASSLAVSGGAIEQFF. In DNA form, the CDR3 reads TGCGCCAGCAGCTTGGCCGTAAGCGGGGGGGCCATAGAGCAGTTCTTC.

The genes are TRBV19 and TRBJ1-3; 7 positions match TRBD1. This CDR3 comprises 16 residues. Germline V gives CDR1 LNHDA, CDR2 SQIVND (reference sequence). Trimming at V came to 4 bases and at J to 0 bases, leaving 6 bases not matched to a gene. CDR3 protein: CASSTLTGSSGNTIYF. The CDR3 DNA reads as TGTGCCAGTAGTACCCTGACAGGGAGCTCTGGAAACACCATATATTTT.

The chain combines TRBV28 with TRBJ2-2; TRBD2 agrees at 9 bases. This CDR3 region has 14 residues. Losses at the gene ends were 4 bases for V and 7 bases for J; bases not matched to a gene: 4. CDR1 and CDR2 from the germline V gene are MDHEN and SYDVKM. CDR3 sequence: CASSSQLAGGELFF. In nucleotides, the CDR3 is TGTGCCAGCAGTTCGCAACTAGCGGGCGGGGAGCTGTTTTTT.

This chain uses TRBV4-1 with TRBJ1-5; D is possibly TRBD1 (5 bases). The CDR3 contains 18 residues. The V gene lost 0 bases and the J gene lost 4 bases, with 19 bases spanning the gap. From germline, CDR1 is MGHRA and CDR2 YSYEKL. The CDR3 here is CASSQDNGQGILNQPQHF. DNA of the CDR3: TGCGCCAGCAGCCAAGATAATGGGCAGGGCATTTTGAATCAGCCCCAGCATTTT.

The chain has TRBV6-6 and TRBJ1-5; the D gene is possibly TRBD1 (5 bases). V lost 1 base and J lost 3, with 13 bases in between. Looked up from germline, CDR1 is MNHNY and CDR2 is SVGAGI (reference sequence). The length of the CDR3 is 16 residues. In DNA form, the CDR3 reads TGTGCCAGCAGTTACTGGATAGGGGAGGACAATCAGCCCCAGCATTTT. Protein sequence: CASSYWIGEDNQPQHF.

The chain combines TRBV6-1 with TRBJ2-7; TRBD2 matches at 7 bases. The J segment lost 0 bases and the V segment lost 4 bases, leaving 12 bases of the junction unmatched. The CDR3 is 17 residues long. Per the germline V gene, CDR1 is MNHNS and CDR2 is SASEGT. The CDR3, as DNA: TGTGCCAGCAGTGTTCCCTGGGAGGGGCGACTCTCCTACGAGCAGTACTTC. Its translation is CASSVPWEGRLSYEQYF.

V is TRBV2 and J is TRBJ1-4, with TRBD1 as a possible D gene (5 bases). V was cut by 1 base and J by 11 bases, with 17 bases left in between. Germline V gives CDR1 SNHLY, CDR2 FYNNEI. The CDR3 sequence is 15 residues long. CDR3 DNA: TGTGCCAGCAGTGAAGGGGGGGGACCGTCCGGGAAACTGTTTTTT. Amino acid sequence: CASSEGGGPSGKLFF.

This clone was detected only a few times. This rearrangement joins TRBV6-6 to TRBJ2-3; a possible D gene is TRBD1 (7 bases). This CDR3 has 15 amino acids. V lost 6 bases to trimming and J lost 4 bases, with 17 bases between them. In germline, CDR1 is MNHNY, CDR2 SVGAGI (reference sequence). The CDR3 DNA reads TGTGCCAGCAGCAATCCTGACAGGGAGGCAGATACGCAGTATTTT. This encodes CASSNPDREADTQYF.

The chain recombines TRBV3-1 (or the pseudogene TRBV3-2) with TRBJ1-5; perhaps TRBD1 as D (6 bases). CDR3 length equals 15 residues. Trimming shortened V by 0 bases and J by 7 bases, and 13 bases separated the two germline ends. Germline V CDR1 and CDR2: LGHDT, YNNKEL (reference sequence). In nucleotides, the CDR3 is TGTGCCAGCAGCCAAGAAGGGCAGGGGCACCAGCCCCAGCATTTT. Its translation is CASSQEGQGHQPQHF.

V usage is TRBV19 and J usage is TRBJ1-5, with 8 bases that match TRBD1. V trimming: 3 bases; J trimming: 5 bases; junction bases outside the gene matches: 9. Per the germline V gene, CDR1 is LNHDA and CDR2 is SQIVND (reference sequence). The CDR3 spans 16 residues. DNA for the CDR3: TGTGCCAGTAGTATGTCAGGGGGCGCGGAGCATCAGCCCCAGCATTTT. Translated, it gives CASSMSGGAEHQPQHF.

The V and J genes are TRBV28 and TRBJ1-2, with 7 nucleotides matching TRBD1. Per germline, CDR1 MDHEN and CDR2 SYDVKM. CDR3 size: 13 residues. After removal of 6 bases from V and 4 bases from J, the junction contained 5 bases not matched to a gene. CDR3 region: CASSFKGAYGYTF. DNA for the CDR3: TGTGCCAGCAGCTTTAAGGGGGCCTATGGCTACACCTTC.

The J gene is TRBJ2-3, the V gene TRBV11-2, with 11 bases fitting TRBD2. The germline V gene encodes CDR1 SGHAT and CDR2 FQNNGV. Trimming took 1 base from V and 5 from J; bases not matched to a gene: 8. The CDR3 length is 17 residues. The CDR3, as DNA: TGTGCCAGCAGCTTAGGGCATAGCGGGGGGGCGGGAGATACGCAGTATTTT. Translated: CASSLGHSGGAGDTQYF. Full variable domain (rest looked up from reference TRBV11-2 and TRBJ2-3): EAGVAQSPRYKIIEKRQSVAFWCNPISGHATLYWYQQILGQGPKLLIQFQNNGVVDDSQLPKDRFSAERLKGVDSTLKIQPAKLEDSAVYLCASSLGHSGGAGDTQYFGPGTRLTVL.

The V gene is TRBV2, the J gene TRBJ1-1; maybe TRBD1 (6 bases). The CDR3 covers 13 residues. V lost 6 bases and J 0 bases, leaving 8 bases between the germline ends. The germline gives CDR1 SNHLY, CDR2 FYNNEI. CDR3 nucleotides: TGTGCCAGCAGAGGGGACATGAACACTGAAGCTTTCTTT. It codes for CASRGDMNTEAFF.